The T cell receptor (beta chain) under discussion was sequenced for a study of T cells in Graves' hyperthyroidism and ophthalmopathy. Study as a whole: Peripheral blood was obtained at initial diagnosis, preceding any treatment. Study-wide points: Most clonotypes that expanded in the thyroid above 0.001 also showed up in blood.

V was clipped by 11 bases and J by 6 bases; unmatched bases: 9. The V gene's germline CDR1 is SEHNR and CDR2 FQNEAQ (reference sequence). This CDR3 spans 14 amino acids. Diagnoses used clinical symptoms, serum thyroxine and TRAb, thyroid ultrasound and orbital computed tomography. This clonotype was observed a handful of times. Its antigen remains unidentified. Amplified TCR beta CDR3 regions derived from RNA transcripts. HTBI primers were employed in a first-round RT-PCR of the TCR CDR3. TCRdb reprocessed the multiplex PCR reads with MiXCR, giving one entry per CDR3 protein. Found here are 490,000 or so distinct CDR3 sequences, roughly 22% of them singletons; the top ten hold around 54%.

V gene TRBV7-9 combines with J gene TRBJ2-1, with TRBD2 identical over 11 bases. Sequencing was done on a sample of blood. This sequence originates from a woman aged 70-85 years with Graves' ophthalmopathy. CDR3 amino acids: CAHSLLAGVNEQFF. CDR3 DNA: TGTGCCCACTCTTTACTAGCGGGAGTCAATGAGCAGTTCTTC.